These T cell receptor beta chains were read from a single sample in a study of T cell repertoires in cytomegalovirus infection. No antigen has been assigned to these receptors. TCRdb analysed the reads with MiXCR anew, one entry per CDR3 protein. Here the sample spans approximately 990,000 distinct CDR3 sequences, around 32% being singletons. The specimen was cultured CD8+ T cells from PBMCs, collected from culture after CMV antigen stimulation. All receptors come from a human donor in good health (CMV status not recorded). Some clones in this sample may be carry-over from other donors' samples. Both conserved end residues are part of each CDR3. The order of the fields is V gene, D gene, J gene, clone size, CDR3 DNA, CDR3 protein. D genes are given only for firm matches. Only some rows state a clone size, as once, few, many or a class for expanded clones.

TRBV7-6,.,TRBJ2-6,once,TGTGCCAGCAGCTCTGGGACTCCTGCACGATCTGGGGCCAACGTCCTGACTTTC,CASSSGTPARSGANVLTF
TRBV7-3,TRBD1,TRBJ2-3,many,TGTGCCAGCAGCTTGGACAGGGCGGATACGCAGTATTTT,CASSLDRADTQYF
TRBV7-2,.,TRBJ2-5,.,TGTGCCAGCAGCTTAACAGACAGGGGAGGGGAGACCCAGTACTTC,CASSLTDRGGETQYF
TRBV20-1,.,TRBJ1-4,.,TGCAGTGCGACTAGGCCGGCAACTAATGAAAAACTGTTTTTT,CSATRPATNEKLFF
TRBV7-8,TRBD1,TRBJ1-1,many,TGTGCCAGCAGCTTAATGGGACAGTCAAACACTGAAGCTTTCTTT,CASSLMGQSNTEAFF
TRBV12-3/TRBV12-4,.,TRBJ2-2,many,TGTGCCAGCACCTCTTGGCAGGGGGGGACCGGGGAGCTGTTTTTT,CASTSWQGGTGELFF
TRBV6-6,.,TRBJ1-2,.,TGTGCCAGCTTCTACAGGCAGCGAGATAACTATGGCTACACCTTC,CASFYRQRDNYGYTF
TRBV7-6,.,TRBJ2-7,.,TGTGCCAGCACCCTTAGTGAGGGGCCCACCCCCTACGAGCAGTACTTC,CASTLSEGPTPYEQYF
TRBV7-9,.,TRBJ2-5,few,TGTGCCAGCAGCTTAGTGTCTGACAGGCAAGAGACCCAGTACTTC,CASSLVSDRQETQYF
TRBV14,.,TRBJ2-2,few,TGTGCCAGCAGCCACGGGTGGACCGGGGAGCTGTTTTTT,CASSHGWTGELFF
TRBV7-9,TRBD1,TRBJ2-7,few,TGTGCCAGCAGCCCCGGACAGGGATTGGTTCCCTACGAGCAGTACTTC,CASSPGQGLVPYEQYF
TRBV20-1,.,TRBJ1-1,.,TGCAGTGCTAGTGACCTCGTGGAGACCATGAACACTGAAGCTTTCTTT,CSASDLVETMNTEAFF
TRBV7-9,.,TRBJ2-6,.,TGTGCCACCAGGGGGAGGGCAGGCCCGACAAGCTCTGGGGCCAACGTCCTGACTTTC,CATRGRAGPTSSGANVLTF
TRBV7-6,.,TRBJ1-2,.,TGTGCCAGCAGCTTATTCGGCCTTGGAGTTTATAACTATGGCTACACCTTC,CASSLFGLGVYNYGYTF
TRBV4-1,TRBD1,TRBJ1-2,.,TGCGCCAGCAGCCCAAAAGGACAGGGTCTCGCTGACTACACCTTC,CASSPKGQGLADYTF
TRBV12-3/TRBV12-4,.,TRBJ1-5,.,TGTGCCAGCAGTTTAGCGGCGGTTGGCAATCAGCCCCAGCATTTT,CASSLAAVGNQPQHF
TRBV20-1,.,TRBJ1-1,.,TGCAGTGCTAGGGCCATAGGGGTGAACACTGAAGCTTTCTTT,CSARAIGVNTEAFF
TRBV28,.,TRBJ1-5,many,TGTGCCAGTTTCGTGGGGGGGGGAGGGGGCAATCAGCCCCAGCATTTT,CASFVGGGGGNQPQHF
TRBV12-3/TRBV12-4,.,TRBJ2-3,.,TGTGCCAGCAGTCAGGGGGGGAGGTGGTTCGATACGCAGTATTTT,CASSQGGRWFDTQYF
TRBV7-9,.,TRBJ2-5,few,TGTGCCAGCAGCTTCAGGGTAGAGACCCAGTACTTC,CASSFRVETQYF
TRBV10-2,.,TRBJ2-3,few,TGCGCCAGCAACCTGACTCCGGGCACAGATACGCAGTATTTT,CASNLTPGTDTQYF
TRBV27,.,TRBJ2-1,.,TGTGCCAGCATCACCTCAGCCCGCCGTTCCTTCAATGAGCAGTTCTTC,CASITSARRSFNEQFF
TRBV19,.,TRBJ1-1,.,TGTGCCAGTAGTATGTACCGGAGCTACGCTGAAGCTTTCTTT,CASSMYRSYAEAFF
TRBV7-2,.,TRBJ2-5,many,TGTGCCAGCGCGATAGGGGACCTATTCCAAGAGACCCAGTACTTC,CASAIGDLFQETQYF
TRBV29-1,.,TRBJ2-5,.,TGCAGCGTTCCGGGACCAGAAGAGACCCAGTACTTC,CSVPGPEETQYF
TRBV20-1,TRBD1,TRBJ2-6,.,TGCAGTGCTAGAGATAAAAGGGGGCTCTACGTCTCTGGGGCCAACGTCCTGACTTTC,CSARDKRGLYVSGANVLTF
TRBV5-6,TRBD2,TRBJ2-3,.,TGTGCCAGCAGCTTGCGGCTAGCGGATGTTTGGAGCACAGATACGCAGTATTTT,CASSLRLADVWSTDTQYF
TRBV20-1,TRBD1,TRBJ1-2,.,TGCAGTGCTAGAGTTTCTGTAGGACAGGGGGGGTATGGCTACACCTTC,CSARVSVGQGGYGYTF
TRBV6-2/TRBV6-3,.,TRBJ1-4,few,TGTGCCAGCAGTTACCCTCCGGGTCCGTGGGAAAAACTGTTTTTT,CASSYPPGPWEKLFF
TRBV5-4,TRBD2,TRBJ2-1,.,TGTGCCGGCAGCTTGCGCGGGGGGCGGTCTGGTGAGCAGTTCTTC,CAGSLRGGRSGEQFF
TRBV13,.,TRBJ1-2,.,TGTGCCAGCAGCTCCCCTTATGATGGCTACACCTTC,CASSSPYDGYTF
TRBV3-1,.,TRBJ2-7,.,TGTGCCAGCAGCCAAGTTTACGCGCCGAGCTCCTACGAGCAGTACTTC,CASSQVYAPSSYEQYF
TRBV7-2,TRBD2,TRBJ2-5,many,TGTGCCAGCAGCTTACGGGTCGGGGGGAGCGGGGGTCCCCAAGAGACCCAGTACTTC,CASSLRVGGSGGPQETQYF
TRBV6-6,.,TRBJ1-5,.,TGTGCCAGCAGTTACTCGCGCGGGGGGGCAAATCAGCCCCAGCATTTT,CASSYSRGGANQPQHF
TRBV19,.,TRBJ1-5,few,TGTGCCAGTAGTATACCCCACAGGGTTAATCAGCCCCAGCATTTT,CASSIPHRVNQPQHF
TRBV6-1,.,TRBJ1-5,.,TGTGCCAGCAGTATTACAAATTTCAATCAGCCCCAGCATTTT,CASSITNFNQPQHF
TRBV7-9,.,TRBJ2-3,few,TGTGCCAGCAGCTTAGCTATGCGCCCAGTATCAGATACGCAGTATTTT,CASSLAMRPVSDTQYF
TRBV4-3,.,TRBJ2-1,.,TGCGCCAGCAGCCAAGGGGTAGTAACCTACAATGAGCAGTTCTTC,CASSQGVVTYNEQFF
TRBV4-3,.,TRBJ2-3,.,TGCGCCAGCAGCCAAGATCTAGCAGCAGATACGCAGTATTTT,CASSQDLAADTQYF
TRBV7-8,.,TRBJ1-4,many,TGTGCCAGCAGCTTAAAGACGGGGGGGAATGAAAAACTGTTTTTT,CASSLKTGGNEKLFF
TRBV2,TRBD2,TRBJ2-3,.,TGTGCCAGCGGGGGGGAGAACACAGATACGCAGTATTTT,CASGGENTDTQYF
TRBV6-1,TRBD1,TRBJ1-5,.,TGTGCCAGCACCTCATCTTCAGGGGGGCATCAGCCCCAGCATTTT,CASTSSSGGHQPQHF
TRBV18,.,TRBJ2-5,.,TGTGCCAGCTCACCATCAGAACAGAAAGAGACCCAGTACTTC,CASSPSEQKETQYF
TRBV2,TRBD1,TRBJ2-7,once,TGTGCCAGGGCCAAGACAGGGGGCTATGACGAGCAGTACTTC,CARAKTGGYDEQYF
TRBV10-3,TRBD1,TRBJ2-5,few,TGTGCCATCAGTGAGAGGGGGCGAGAGACCCAGTACTTC,CAISERGRETQYF
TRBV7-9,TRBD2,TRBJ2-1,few,TGTGCCAGCAGCAAGACTAGCGGGGGGGTAAATGAGCAGTTCTTC,CASSKTSGGVNEQFF
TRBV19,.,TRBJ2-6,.,TGTGCCAATAGTTTAGGGGTTACTGGGGCCAACGTCCTGACTTTC,CANSLGVTGANVLTF
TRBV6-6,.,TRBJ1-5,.,TGTGCCAGCAGTTACACAGGCCTTAGCAATCAGCCCCAGCATTTT,CASSYTGLSNQPQHF
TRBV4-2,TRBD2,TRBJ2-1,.,TGTGCCAGCAGCCAATACATAGGACTAGCGGGGGGGAGCTCCTACAATGAGCAGTTCTTC,CASSQYIGLAGGSSYNEQFF
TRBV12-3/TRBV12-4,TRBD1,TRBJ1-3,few,TGTGCCAGCAGCAATACAGGGGCTGACGGAAACACCATATATTTT,CASSNTGADGNTIYF
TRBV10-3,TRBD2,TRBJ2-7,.,TGTGCCATCAGTGAGAGTCTTAGCGGGGGGCCCTCCTACGAGCAGTACTTC,CAISESLSGGPSYEQYF
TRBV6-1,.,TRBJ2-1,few,TGTGCCAGCAGTTTCACCCCCTTCCCTCGAAGGTACAATGAGCAGTTCTTC,CASSFTPFPRRYNEQFF
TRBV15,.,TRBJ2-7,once,TGTGCCACCAGTAGAGTTAAGGGACCCTACGAGCAGTACTTC,CATSRVKGPYEQYF